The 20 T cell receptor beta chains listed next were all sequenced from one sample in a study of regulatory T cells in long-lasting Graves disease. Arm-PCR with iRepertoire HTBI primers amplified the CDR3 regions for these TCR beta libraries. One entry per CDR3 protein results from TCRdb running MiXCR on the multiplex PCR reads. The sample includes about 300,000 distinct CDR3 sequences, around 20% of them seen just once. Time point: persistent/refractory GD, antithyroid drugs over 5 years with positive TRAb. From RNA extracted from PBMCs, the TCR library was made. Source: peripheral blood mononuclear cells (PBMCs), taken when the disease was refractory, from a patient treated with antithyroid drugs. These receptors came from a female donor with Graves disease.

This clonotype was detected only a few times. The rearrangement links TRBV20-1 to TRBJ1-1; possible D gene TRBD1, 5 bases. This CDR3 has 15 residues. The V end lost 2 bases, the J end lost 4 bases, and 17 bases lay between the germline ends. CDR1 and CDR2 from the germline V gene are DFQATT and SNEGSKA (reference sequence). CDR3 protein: CSARPLTDYPTEAFF. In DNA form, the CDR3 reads TGCAGTGCTAGACCCCTGACAGATTACCCCACTGAAGCTTTCTTT.

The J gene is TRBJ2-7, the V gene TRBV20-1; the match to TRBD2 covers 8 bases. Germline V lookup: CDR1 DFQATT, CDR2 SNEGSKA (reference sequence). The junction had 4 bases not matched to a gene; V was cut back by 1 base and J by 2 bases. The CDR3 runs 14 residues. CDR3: CSARGTSGTYEQYF. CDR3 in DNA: TGCAGTGCTAGAGGCACTAGCGGAACCTACGAGCAGTACTTC.

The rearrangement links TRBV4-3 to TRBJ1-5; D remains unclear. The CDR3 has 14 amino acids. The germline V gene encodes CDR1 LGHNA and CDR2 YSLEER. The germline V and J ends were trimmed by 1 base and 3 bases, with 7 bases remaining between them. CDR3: CASSQVLYNQPQHF. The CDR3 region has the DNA TGCGCCAGCAGCCAAGTATTGTACAATCAGCCCCAGCATTTT.

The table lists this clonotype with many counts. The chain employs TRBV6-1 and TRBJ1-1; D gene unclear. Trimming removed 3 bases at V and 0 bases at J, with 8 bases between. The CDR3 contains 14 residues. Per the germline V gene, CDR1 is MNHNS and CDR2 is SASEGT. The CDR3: CASSESNLNTEAFF. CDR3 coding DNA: TGTGCCAGCAGTGAGTCCAATTTGAACACTGAAGCTTTCTTT.

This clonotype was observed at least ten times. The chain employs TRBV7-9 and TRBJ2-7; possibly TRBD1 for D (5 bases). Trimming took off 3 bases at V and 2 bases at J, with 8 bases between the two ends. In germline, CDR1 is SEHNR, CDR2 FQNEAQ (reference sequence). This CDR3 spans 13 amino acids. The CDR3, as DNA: TGTGCCAGCAGCTTTGGGGCCGCCTACGAGCAGTACTTC. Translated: CASSFGAAYEQYF.

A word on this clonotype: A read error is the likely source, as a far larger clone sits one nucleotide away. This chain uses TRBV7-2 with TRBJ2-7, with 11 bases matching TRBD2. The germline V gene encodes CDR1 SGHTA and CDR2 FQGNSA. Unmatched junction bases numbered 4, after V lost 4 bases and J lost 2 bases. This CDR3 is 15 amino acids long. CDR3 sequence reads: CASSSLAGEAYEQYF. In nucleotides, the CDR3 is TGTGCCAGCAGCTCACTAGCGGGAGAGGCCTACGAGCAGTACTTC.

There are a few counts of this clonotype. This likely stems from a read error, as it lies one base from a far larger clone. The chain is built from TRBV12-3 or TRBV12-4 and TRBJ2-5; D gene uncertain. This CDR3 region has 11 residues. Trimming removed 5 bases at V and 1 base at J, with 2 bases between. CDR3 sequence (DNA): TGTGCCAGCAGTATCCAAGAGACCCAGTACTTC. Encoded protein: CASSIQETQYF.

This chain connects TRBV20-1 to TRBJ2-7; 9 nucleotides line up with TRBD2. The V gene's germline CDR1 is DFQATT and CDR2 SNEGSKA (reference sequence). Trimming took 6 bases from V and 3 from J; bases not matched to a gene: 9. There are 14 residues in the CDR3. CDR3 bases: TGCAGTGCCCAAAGGACTAGCGAAAGCTACGAGCAGTACTTC. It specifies CSAQRTSESYEQYF.

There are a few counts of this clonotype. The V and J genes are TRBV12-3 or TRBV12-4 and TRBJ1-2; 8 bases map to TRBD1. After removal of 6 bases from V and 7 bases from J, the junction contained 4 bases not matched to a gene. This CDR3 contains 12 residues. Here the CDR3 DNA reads TGTGCCAGCAGCTTTACAGGGGGTGGCTACACCTTC. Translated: CASSFTGGGYTF.

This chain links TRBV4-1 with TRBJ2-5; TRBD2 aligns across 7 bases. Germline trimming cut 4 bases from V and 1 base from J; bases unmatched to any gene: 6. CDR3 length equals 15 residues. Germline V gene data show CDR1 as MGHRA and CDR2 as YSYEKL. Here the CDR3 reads CASSRGGGTQETQYF. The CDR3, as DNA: TGCGCCAGCAGCCGGGGGGGGGGGACCCAAGAGACCCAGTACTTC.

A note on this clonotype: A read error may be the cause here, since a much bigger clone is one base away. CDR3 nucleotides: TGCAGTGCTTCGGGACCTTTTTCCCTTACGAACACTGAAGCTTTCTTT. It translates to CSASGPFSLTNTEAFF. The chain uses TRBV20-1 and TRBJ1-1, with a possible D match to TRBD1 (5 bases). V was trimmed by 5 bases and J by 1 base, leaving 20 bases between them. CDR3 length: 16 amino acids. CDR1 is DFQATT and CDR2 is SNEGSKA in the germline V gene (reference sequence).

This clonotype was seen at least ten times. CDR3 amino acids: CASSYHGQGASPLHF. CDR3 DNA sequence: TGTGCCAGCAGTTATCACGGGCAGGGGGCTTCACCCCTCCACTTT. V usage is TRBV6-9 and J usage is TRBJ1-6; 8 bases line up with TRBD1. J lost 9 bases, V lost 2 bases, and 6 bases had no gene match. Germline V lookup: CDR1 MNHGY, CDR2 SVAAGI. The CDR3 contains 15 residues.

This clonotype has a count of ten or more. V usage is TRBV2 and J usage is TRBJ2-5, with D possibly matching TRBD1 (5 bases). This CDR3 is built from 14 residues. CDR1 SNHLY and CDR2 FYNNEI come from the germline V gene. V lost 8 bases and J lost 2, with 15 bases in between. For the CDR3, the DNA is TGTGCCAGCTCGCTAGGGGATAGGCAAGAGACCCAGTACTTC. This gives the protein CASSLGDRQETQYF.

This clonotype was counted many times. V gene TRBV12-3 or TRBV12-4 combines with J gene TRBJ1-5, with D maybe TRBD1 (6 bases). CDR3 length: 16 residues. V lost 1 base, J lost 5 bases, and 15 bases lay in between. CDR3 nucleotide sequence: TGTGCCAGCAGTTTAGGGATGTTGGACAGAGATCAGCCCCAGCATTTT. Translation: CASSLGMLDRDQPQHF.

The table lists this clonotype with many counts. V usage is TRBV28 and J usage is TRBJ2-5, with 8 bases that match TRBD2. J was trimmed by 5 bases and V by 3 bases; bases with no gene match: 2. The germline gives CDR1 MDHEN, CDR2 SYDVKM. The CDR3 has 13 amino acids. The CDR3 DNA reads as TGTGCCAGCAGTTTCAGCGGGAGCGAGACCCAGTACTTC. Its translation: CASSFSGSETQYF.

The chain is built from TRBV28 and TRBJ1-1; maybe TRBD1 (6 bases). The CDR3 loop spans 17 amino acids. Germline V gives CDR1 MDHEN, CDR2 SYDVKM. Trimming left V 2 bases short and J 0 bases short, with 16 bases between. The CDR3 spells CASSLAGAISLNTEAFF. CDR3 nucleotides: TGTGCCAGCAGTTTAGCGGGGGCGATTTCCTTGAACACTGAAGCTTTCTTT.

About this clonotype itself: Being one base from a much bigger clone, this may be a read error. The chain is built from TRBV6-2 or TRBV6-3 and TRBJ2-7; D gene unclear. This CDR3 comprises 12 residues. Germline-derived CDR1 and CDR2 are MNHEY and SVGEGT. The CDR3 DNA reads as TGTACCAGCAGTTACTCGCTGCACGAGCAGTACTTC. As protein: CTSSYSLHEQYF.

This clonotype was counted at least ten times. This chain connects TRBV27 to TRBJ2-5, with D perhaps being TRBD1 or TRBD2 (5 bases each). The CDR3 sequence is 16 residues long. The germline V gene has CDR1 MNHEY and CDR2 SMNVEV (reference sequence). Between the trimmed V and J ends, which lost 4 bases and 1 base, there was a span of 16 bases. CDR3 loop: CASSSLLGARQETQYF. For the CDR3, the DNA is TGTGCCAGCAGTTCCCTCCTCGGGGCCCGCCAAGAGACCCAGTACTTC.

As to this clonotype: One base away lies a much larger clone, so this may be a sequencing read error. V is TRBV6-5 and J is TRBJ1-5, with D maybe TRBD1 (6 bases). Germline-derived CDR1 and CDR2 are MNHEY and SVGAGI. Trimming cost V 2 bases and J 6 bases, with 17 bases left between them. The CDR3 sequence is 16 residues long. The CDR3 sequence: CASSYRNRVRGQPQHF. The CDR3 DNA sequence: TGTGCCAGCAGTTACAGAAACAGGGTACGCGGTCAGCCCCAGCATTTT.

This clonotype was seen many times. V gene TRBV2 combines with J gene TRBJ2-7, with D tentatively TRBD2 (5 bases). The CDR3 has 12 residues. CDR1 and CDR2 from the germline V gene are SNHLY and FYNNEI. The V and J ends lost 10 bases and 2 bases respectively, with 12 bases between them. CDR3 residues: CATLRGTYEQYF. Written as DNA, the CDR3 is TGTGCCACGCTACGGGGAACCTACGAGCAGTACTTC. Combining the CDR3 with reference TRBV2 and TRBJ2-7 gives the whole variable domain EPEVTQTPSHQVTQMGQEVILRCVPISNHLYFYWYRQILGQKVEFLVSFYNNEISEKSEIFDDQFSVERPDGSNFTLKIRSTKLEDSAMYFCATLRGTYEQYFGPGTRLTVT.